The source of this T cell receptor beta chain is a study of glioma-infiltrating T cells after dendritic cell vaccination (dated by TCRdb to 2016 to 2018). Study-wide context: A cohort of roughly 15 glioblastoma patients from Phase I and II dendritic cell vaccination trials was included, of whom 9 were newly diagnosed and 6 had recurrent disease. In glioblastoma patients vaccinated with dendritic cells, deep sequencing of TCR beta CDR3 regions served to measure tumor-infiltrating lymphocyte content and to compare repertoires between tumor and blood. Each patient got three intradermal injections of the dendritic cell vaccine, spaced at biweekly intervals, in the arm below the axilla. TCR sequencing metrics, including TIL content and tumor-blood repertoire overlap, were correlated with survival after dendritic cell vaccination. Autologous tumor lysate-pulsed dendritic cell vaccination was administered to the patients between 2003 and 2012. To make the vaccine, monocyte-derived dendritic cells were cultured for under 9 days with IL-4 and GM-CSF and then pulsed overnight with autologous tumor lysate.

About this clone: The clone's antigen remains unknown. No base-level quality is on record; no much larger clone is a single base apart.

TCRB CDR3 regions were amplified from about 1.9 ug genomic DNA, or all available DNA if less, using the immunoSEQ assay. Multiplex PCR used 60 forward primers for TCR V beta segments and 13 reverse primers for J beta segments. Synthetic control templates were spiked into each sample at limiting dilution to estimate reads per starting template. Reads of 87 bp were generated by sequencing on the Illumina HiSeq System. The original pipeline was this. PCR and sequencing errors were removed by merging closely related sequences with a nearest neighbor algorithm. TCR overlap was defined as the percentage of unique tumor TCR beta sequences that were also found in the peripheral blood of the same patient. Drawn from immuneACCESS, this table holds only the in-frame rearrangements with V and J called that TCRdb kept. Clones are partly lost; checked studies trace under half to an unresolved V gene and leave the rest unexplained. V and J calls and clone size come straight from that table; D and trimming were deduced from the DNA. A total of fewer than 95,000 clones appear in this sample, about 85% of them only once. The ten largest make up approximately 8% of the sample.

What the authors observed across the whole study: After dendritic cell vaccination, a higher estimated pretreatment TIL content predicted longer time to progression and longer overall survival. TCR clonality showed no direct relationship with survival, which suggests that a diverse polyclonal response may be important. The TCR overlap response model with three groups was called speculative and said to need prospective validation. The cohort was small and heterogeneous, with few patients having full blood and tumor sets and even fewer initial-recurrent tumor pairs.

According to the study, the label for this sample's time point signals: after dendritic cell vaccination, including at tumor progression/relapse. Patients were selected on the basis of adequate residual fresh-frozen tumor tissue and more than two years of available survival data. None of the glioblastoma patients carried an isocitrate dehydrogenase mutation, although molecular status otherwise varied. PBMC collection took place before vaccination, two weeks after the third vaccination, and at tumor progression if progression occurred. The Qiagen DNeasy Blood extraction Kit was used to extract genomic DNA. The clonotype was recovered from a human donor with glioblastoma. The sample consisted of blood, taken after dendritic cell vaccination.

Here the CDR3 is given as CASSLGLAPDTQYF. In nucleotide form, the sequence is TGTGCCAGCAGCTTAGGCCTAGCACCAGATACGCAGTATTTT. This sequence uses TRBV7-3 and TRBJ2-3; TRBD2 might be the D gene, on 5 matching bases. Between the V and J ends, shortened by 2 bases and 4 bases respectively, the junction contains 10 bases. The CDR3 measures 14 amino acids from cysteine to phenylalanine. The sequence is cut down to CDR3 DNA, 42 bases in frame from base 1. CDR1 and CDR2, looked up from the germline V gene, are SGHTA and FQGTGA.